The subject of this entry is one TCR beta chain. This record belongs to a study of T cells after yellow fever vaccination. Across the whole study: Some fractions had low cell numbers, and these were prepared with SMART-Seq v4 Ultra Low Input.

Universal primer sites and UMIs were introduced during 5'RACE template-switching synthesis of TCR cDNA. TCRdb used MiXCR to reprocess the 5' RACE reads, holding one entry per CDR3 protein. Of around 590,000 distinct CDR3 sequences in the sample, about 12% were seen once. The sequence was obtained from a man under 40 who received the YFV17D yellow fever vaccine. The sequenced sample was PBMCs, obtained on the day of the yellow fever booster vaccination.

The CDR3 loop reads CASSLAGGPQTYNEQFF. For the CDR3, the DNA is TGTGCCAGCAGCTTGGCCGGAGGGCCTCAGACCTACAATGAGCAGTTCTTC. This chain uses TRBV5-5 with TRBJ2-1, with D perhaps matching TRBD2 (6 bases). The V and J ends lost 0 bases and 2 bases respectively, with 15 bases between them. Germline CDR1 and CDR2: SGHKS and YYEKEE (reference sequence). The CDR3 is 17 amino acids.